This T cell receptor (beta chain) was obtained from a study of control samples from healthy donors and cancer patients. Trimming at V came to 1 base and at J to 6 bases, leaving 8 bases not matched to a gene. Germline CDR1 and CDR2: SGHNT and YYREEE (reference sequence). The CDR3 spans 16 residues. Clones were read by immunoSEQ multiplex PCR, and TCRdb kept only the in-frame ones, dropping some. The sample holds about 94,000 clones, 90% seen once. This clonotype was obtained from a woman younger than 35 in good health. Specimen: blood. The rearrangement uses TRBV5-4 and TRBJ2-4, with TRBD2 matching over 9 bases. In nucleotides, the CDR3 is TGTGCCAGCAGCTTGTTCTCTAGCGGGGTTGCAAACATTCAGTACTTC. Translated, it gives CASSLFSSGVANIQYF.